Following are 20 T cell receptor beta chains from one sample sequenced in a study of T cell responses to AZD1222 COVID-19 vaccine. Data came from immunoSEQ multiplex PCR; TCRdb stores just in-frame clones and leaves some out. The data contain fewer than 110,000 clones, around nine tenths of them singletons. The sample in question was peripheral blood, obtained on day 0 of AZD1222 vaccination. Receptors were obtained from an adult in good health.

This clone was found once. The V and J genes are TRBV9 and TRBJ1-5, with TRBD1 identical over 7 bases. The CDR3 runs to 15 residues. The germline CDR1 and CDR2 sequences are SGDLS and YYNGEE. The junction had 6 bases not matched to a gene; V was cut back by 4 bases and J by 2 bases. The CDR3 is CASSTTGSGNQPQHF. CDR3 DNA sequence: TGTGCCAGCAGCACGACAGGGAGTGGCAATCAGCCCCAGCATTTT.

CDR3 sequence reads: CASSLGTINEKLFF. DNA of the CDR3: TGTGCCAGCAGCTTAGGGACAATTAATGAAAAACTGTTTTTT. The chain recombines TRBV7-8 with TRBJ1-4, with D perhaps matching TRBD1 (5 bases). V shed 1 base and J shed 4 bases, with 7 bases lying between them. This CDR3 is 14 amino acids long. Looked up from germline, CDR1 is SGHVS and CDR2 is FQNEAQ.

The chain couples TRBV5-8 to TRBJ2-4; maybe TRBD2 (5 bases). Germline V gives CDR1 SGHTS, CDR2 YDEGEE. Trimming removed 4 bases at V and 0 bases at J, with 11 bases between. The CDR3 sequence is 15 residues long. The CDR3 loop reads CASSESGLAKNIQYF. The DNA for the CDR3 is TGTGCCAGCAGCGAAAGCGGACTAGCCAAAAACATTCAGTACTTC.

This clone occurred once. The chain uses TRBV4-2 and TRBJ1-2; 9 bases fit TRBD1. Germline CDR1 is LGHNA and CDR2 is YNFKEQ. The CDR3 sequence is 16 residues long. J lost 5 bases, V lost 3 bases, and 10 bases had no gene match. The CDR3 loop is CASSQEHSGTGYGYTF. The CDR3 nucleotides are TGTGCCAGCAGCCAGGAGCACTCCGGGACAGGGTATGGCTACACCTTC.

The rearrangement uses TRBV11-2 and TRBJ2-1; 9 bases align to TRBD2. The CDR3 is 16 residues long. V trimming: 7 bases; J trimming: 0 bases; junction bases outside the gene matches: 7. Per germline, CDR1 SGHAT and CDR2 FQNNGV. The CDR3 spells CASNSLAGNSYNEQFF. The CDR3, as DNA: TGTGCCAGCAACAGTCTAGCGGGGAACTCCTACAATGAGCAGTTCTTC. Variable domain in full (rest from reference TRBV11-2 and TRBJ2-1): EAGVAQSPRYKIIEKRQSVAFWCNPISGHATLYWYQQILGQGPKLLIQFQNNGVVDDSQLPKDRFSAERLKGVDSTLKIQPAKLEDSAVYLCASNSLAGNSYNEQFFGPGTRLTVL.

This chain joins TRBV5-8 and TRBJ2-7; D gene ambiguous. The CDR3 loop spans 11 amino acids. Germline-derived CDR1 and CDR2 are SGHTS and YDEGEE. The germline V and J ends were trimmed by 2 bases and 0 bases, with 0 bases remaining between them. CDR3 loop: CASSFSYEQYF. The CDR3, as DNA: TGTGCCAGCAGCTTCTCCTACGAGCAGTACTTC.

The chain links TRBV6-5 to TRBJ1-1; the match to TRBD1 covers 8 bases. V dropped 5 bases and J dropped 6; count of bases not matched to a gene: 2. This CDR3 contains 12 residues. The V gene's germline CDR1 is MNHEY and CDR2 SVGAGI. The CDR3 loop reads CASSRQGSEAFF. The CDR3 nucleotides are TGTGCCAGCAGTAGACAGGGGTCTGAAGCTTTCTTT.

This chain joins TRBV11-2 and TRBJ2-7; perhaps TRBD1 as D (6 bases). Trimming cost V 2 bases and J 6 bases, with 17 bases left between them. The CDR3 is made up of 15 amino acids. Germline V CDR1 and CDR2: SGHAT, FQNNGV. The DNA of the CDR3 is TGTGCCAGCAGCTTAACCTACGCAGGGGATAGCGAGCAGTACTTC. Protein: CASSLTYAGDSEQYF.

The CDR3 reads CASTQGGNQPQHF. CDR3 nucleotides: TGTGCCAGCACCCAGGGGGGCAATCAGCCCCAGCATTTT. V gene TRBV27 combines with J gene TRBJ1-5; 7 bases fit TRBD1. Trimming cost V 7 bases and J 2 bases; bases outside gene matches: 2. The CDR3 length is 13 residues. Germline CDR1 reads MNHEY; CDR2 reads SMNVEV (reference sequence).

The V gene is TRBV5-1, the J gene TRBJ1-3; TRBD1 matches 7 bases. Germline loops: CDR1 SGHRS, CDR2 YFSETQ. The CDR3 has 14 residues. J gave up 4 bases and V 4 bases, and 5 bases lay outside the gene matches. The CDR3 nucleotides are TGCGCCAGCAGCCCCGGGACAGAAGGAAACACCATATATTTT. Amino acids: CASSPGTEGNTIYF. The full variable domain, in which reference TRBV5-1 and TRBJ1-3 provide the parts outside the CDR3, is KAGVTQTPRYLIKTRGQQVTLSCSPISGHRSVSWYQQTPGQGLQFLFEYFSETQRNKGNFPGRFSGRQFSNSRSEMNVSTLELGDSALYLCASSPGTEGNTIYFGEGSWLTVV.

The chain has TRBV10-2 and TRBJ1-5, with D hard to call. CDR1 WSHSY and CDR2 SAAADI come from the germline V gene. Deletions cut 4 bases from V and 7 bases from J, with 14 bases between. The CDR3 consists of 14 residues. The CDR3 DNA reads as TGCGCCAGCAGTGGGGCATCCCAGGCGCAGCCCCAGCATTTT. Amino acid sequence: CASSGASQAQPQHF.

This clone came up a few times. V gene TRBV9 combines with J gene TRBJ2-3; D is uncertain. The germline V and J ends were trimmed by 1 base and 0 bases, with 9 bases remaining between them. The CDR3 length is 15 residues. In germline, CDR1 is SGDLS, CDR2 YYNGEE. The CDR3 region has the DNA TGTGCCAGCAGCGTAAGACCAGCTAGCACAGATACGCAGTATTTT. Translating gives CASSVRPASTDTQYF.

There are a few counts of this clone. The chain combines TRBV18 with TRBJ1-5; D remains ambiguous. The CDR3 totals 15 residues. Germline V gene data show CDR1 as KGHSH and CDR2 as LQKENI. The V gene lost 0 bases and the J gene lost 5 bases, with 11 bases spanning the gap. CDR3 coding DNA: TGTGCCAGCTCACCACCGGAGGCAGAATATCAGCCCCAGCATTTT. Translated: CASSPPEAEYQPQHF.

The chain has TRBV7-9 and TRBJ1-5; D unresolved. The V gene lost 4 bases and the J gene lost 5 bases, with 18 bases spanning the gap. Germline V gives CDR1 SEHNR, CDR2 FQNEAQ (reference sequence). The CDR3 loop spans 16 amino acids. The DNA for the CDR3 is TGTGCCAGCAGCTCCGTAACGGGGATGAGGGATCAGCCCCAGCATTTT. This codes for CASSSVTGMRDQPQHF.

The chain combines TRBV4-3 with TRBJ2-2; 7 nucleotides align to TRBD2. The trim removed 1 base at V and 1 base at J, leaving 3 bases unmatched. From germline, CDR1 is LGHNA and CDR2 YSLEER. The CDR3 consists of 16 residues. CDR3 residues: CASSQALAVNTGELFF. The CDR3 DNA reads TGCGCCAGCAGCCAAGCCCTAGCGGTGAACACCGGGGAGCTGTTTTTT.

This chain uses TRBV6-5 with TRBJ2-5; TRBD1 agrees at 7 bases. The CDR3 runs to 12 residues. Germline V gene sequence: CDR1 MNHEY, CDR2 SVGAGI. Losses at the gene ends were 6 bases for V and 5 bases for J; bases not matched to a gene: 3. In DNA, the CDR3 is TGTGCCAGCAGACCACAGGGGGAGACCCAGTACTTC. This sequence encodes CASRPQGETQYF.

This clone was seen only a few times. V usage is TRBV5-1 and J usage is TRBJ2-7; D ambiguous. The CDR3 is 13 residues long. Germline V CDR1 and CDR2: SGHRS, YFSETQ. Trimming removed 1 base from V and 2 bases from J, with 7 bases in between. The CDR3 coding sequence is TGCGCCAGCAGCTTGAGCAGACCCTACGAGCAGTACTTC. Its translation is CASSLSRPYEQYF.

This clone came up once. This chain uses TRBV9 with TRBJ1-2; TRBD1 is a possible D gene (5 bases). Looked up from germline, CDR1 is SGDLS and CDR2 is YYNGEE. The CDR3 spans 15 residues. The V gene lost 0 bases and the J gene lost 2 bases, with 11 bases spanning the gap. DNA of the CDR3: TGTGCCAGCAGCGTAGGGGGGGTTGCGAACTATGGCTACACCTTC. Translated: CASSVGGVANYGYTF. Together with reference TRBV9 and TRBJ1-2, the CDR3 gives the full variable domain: DSGVTQTPKHLITATGQRVTLRCSPRSGDLSVYWYQQSLDQGLQFLIQYYNGEERAKGNILERFSAQQFPDLHSELNLSSLELGDSALYFCASSVGGVANYGYTFGSGTRLTVV.

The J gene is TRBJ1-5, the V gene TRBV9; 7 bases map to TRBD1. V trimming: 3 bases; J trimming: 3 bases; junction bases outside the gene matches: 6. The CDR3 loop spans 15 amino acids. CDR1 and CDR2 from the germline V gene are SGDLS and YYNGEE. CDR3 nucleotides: TGTGCCAGCAGCGAAGAAGGGGGCCCCAATCAGCCCCAGCATTTT. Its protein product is CASSEEGGPNQPQHF.

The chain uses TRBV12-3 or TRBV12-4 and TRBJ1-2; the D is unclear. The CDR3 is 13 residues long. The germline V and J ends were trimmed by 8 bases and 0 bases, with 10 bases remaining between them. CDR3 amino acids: CASLNLTNYGYTF. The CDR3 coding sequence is TGTGCCAGCCTTAACCTCACTAACTATGGCTACACCTTC.